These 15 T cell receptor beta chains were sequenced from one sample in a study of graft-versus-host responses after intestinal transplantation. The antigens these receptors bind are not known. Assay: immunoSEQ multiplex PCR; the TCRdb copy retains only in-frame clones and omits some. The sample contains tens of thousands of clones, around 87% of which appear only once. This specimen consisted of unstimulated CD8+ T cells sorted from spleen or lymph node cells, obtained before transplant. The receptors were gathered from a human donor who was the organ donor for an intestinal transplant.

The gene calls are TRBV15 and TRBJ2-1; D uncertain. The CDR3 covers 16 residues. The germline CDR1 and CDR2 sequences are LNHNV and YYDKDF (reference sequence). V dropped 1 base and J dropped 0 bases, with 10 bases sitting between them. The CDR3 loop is CATSRALAGSYNEQFF. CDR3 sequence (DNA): TGTGCCACCAGCAGAGCCCTCGCCGGCTCCTACAATGAGCAGTTCTTC.

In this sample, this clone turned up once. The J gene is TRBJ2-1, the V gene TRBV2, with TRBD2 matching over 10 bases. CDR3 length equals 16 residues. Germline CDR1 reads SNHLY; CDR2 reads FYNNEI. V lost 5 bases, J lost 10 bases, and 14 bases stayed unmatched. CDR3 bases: TGTGCCAGCAGTCCCTTGAGCGGGGGGGCCGTATTCGAGCAGTTCTTC. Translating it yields CASSPLSGGAVFEQFF.

This CDR3 is CSARTGVEQFF. The CDR3 region has the DNA TGCAGTGCCCGGACAGGGGTTGAGCAGTTCTTC. The chain uses TRBV20-1 and TRBJ2-1; TRBD1 aligns across 9 bases. After removal of 6 bases from V and 9 bases from J, the junction contained 3 bases not matched to a gene. Per the germline V gene, CDR1 is DFQATT and CDR2 is SNEGSKA (reference sequence). This CDR3 contains 11 residues.

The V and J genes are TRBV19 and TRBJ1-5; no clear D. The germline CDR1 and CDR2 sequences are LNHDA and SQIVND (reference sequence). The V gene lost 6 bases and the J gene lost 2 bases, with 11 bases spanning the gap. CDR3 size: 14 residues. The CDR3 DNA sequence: TGTGCCAGTAGCGAAACCGGAGGCAATCAGCCCCAGCATTTT. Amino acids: CASSETGGNQPQHF.

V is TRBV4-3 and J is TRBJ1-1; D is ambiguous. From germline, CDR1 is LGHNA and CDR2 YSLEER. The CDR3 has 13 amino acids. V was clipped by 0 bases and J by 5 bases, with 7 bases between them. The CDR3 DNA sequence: TGCGCCAGCAGCCAAGATCGGACTACTGAAGCTTTCTTT. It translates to CASSQDRTTEAFF.

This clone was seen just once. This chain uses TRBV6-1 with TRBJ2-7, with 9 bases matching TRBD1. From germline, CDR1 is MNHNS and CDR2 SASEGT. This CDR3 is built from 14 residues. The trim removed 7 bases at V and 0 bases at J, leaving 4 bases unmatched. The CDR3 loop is CASNDRGSSYEQYV. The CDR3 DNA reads TGTGCCAGCAATGACAGGGGGAGCTCCTACGAGCAGTACGTC.

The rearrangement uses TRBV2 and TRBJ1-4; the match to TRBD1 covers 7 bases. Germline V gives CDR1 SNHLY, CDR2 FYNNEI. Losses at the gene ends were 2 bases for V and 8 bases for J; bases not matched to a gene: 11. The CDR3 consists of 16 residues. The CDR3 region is CASSELQGVDREKLFF. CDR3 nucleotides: TGTGCCAGCAGTGAACTGCAGGGGGTGGATCGGGAAAAACTGTTTTTT. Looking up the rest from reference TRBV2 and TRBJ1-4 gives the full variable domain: EPEVTQTPSHQVTQMGQEVILRCVPISNHLYFYWYRQILGQKVEFLVSFYNNEISEKSEIFDDQFSVERPDGSNFTLKIRSTKLEDSAMYFCASSELQGVDREKLFFGSGTQLSVL.

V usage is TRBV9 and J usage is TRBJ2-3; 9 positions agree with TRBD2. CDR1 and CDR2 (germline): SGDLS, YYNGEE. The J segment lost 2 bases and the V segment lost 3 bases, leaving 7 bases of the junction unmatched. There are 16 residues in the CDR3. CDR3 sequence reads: CASSGSSGRHTDTQYF. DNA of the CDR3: TGTGCCAGCAGCGGAAGTAGCGGGAGACACACAGATACGCAGTATTTT.

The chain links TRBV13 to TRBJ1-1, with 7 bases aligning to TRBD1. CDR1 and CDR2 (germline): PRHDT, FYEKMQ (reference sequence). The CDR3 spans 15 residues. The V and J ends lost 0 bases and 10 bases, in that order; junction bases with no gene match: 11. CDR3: CASSLGLREQGRAFF. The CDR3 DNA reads TGTGCCAGCAGCTTAGGCCTAAGGGAACAGGGGAGAGCTTTCTTT.

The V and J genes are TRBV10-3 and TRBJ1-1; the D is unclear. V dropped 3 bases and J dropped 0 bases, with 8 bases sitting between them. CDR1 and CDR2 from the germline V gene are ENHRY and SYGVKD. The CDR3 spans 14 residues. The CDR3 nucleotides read TGTGCCATCAGTGATAACGGGATGAACACTGAAGCTTTCTTT. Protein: CAISDNGMNTEAFF.

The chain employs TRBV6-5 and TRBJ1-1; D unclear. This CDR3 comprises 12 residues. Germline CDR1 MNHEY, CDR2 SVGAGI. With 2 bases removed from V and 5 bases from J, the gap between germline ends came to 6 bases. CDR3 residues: CASSYGGTEAFF. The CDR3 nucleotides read TGTGCCAGCAGTTACGGAGGAACTGAAGCTTTCTTT.

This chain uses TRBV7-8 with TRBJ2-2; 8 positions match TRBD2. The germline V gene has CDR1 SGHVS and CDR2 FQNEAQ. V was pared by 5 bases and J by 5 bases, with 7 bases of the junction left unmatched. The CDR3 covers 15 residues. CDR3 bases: TGTGCCAGCAGCCTCGAGCGGGGGAGGACCGGGGAGCTGTTTTTT. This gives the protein CASSLERGRTGELFF. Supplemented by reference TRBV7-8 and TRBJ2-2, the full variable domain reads GAGVSQSPRYKVAKRGQDVALRCDPISGHVSLFWYQQALGQGPEFLTYFQNEAQLDKSGLPSDRFFAERPEGSVSTLKIQRTQQEDSAVYLCASSLERGRTGELFFGEGSRLTVL.

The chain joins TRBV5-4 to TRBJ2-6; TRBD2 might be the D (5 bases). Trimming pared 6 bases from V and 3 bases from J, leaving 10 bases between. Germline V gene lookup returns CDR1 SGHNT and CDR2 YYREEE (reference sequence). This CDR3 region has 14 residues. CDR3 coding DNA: TGTGCCAGCACCGAGAGGGATGGGGCCAACGTCCTGACTTTC. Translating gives CASTERDGANVLTF.

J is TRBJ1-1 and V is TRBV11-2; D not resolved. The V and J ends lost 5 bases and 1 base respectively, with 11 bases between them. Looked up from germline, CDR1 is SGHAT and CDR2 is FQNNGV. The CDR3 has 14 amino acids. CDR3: CASSLEARNTEAFF. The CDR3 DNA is TGTGCCAGCAGCCTCGAGGCACGGAACACTGAAGCTTTCTTT.

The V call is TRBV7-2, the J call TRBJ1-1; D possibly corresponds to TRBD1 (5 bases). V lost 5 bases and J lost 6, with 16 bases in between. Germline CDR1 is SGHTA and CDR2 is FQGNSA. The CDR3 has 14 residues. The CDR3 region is CASSPSRGRAEAFF. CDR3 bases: TGTGCCAGCAGCCCCAGTCGGGGGAGGGCTGAAGCTTTCTTT.